The 10 T cell receptor beta chains below all came from one sample that was sequenced in a study of lymphopenia after photon versus proton radiotherapy. TCRdb keeps only in-frame clones here, not all; method: immunoSEQ multiplex PCR. The sample shows around 29,000 clones, around 94% of them seen only once. Sequenced here: peripheral blood, sampled from a patient treated with photon-based radiotherapy. Receptors originate from a woman in her forties or fifties with cholangiocarcinoma.

This chain links TRBV19 with TRBJ2-1, with D uncertain. Germline loops: CDR1 LNHDA, CDR2 SQIVND (reference sequence). Trimming cost V 3 bases and J 7 bases, with 4 bases left between them. The CDR3 contains 11 residues. The CDR3 loop reads CASSILNEQFF. The CDR3, as DNA: TGTGCCAGTAGTATCCTTAATGAGCAGTTCTTC.

The chain uses TRBV11-2 and TRBJ2-7; D assignment may be TRBD1 or TRBD2 (5 bases each). This CDR3 region has 12 residues. V lost 2 bases, J lost 7 bases, and 9 bases lay in between. CDR1 and CDR2 from the germline V gene are SGHAT and FQNNGV. The CDR3 here is CASSLLGDEQYF. CDR3 sequence (DNA): TGTGCCAGCAGCTTACTGGGGGATGAGCAGTACTTC.

This chain joins TRBV27 and TRBJ2-3; D gene unclear. CDR1 and CDR2 from the germline V gene are MNHEY and SMNVEV (reference sequence). This CDR3 is 14 amino acids long. The V end lost 6 bases, the J end lost 2 bases, and 12 bases lay between the germline ends. For the CDR3, the DNA is TGTGCCAGCAGATCCGGGTTTCCCACAGATACGCAGTATTTT. This encodes CASRSGFPTDTQYF.

V is TRBV9 and J is TRBJ2-3, with D hard to call. The CDR3 is made up of 15 amino acids. Per the germline V gene, CDR1 is SGDLS and CDR2 is YYNGEE. Between the trimmed V and J ends, which lost 1 base and 2 bases, there was a span of 11 bases. The CDR3 DNA reads TGTGCCAGCAGCGTACAACCGATGGTCACAGATACGCAGTATTTT. It is translated as CASSVQPMVTDTQYF.

This sequence joins TRBV7-2 and TRBJ2-1; D possibly corresponds to TRBD1 (5 bases). The germline gives CDR1 SGHTA, CDR2 FQGNSA. The CDR3 has 12 residues. V dropped 5 bases and J dropped 10 bases, with 12 bases sitting between them. In DNA, the CDR3 is TGTGCCAGCAGCCCCTATCAGGGAGAGCAGTTCTTC. The encoded protein is CASSPYQGEQFF. The variable domain in full, completed from reference TRBV7-2 and TRBJ2-1, reads GAGVSQSPSNKVTEKGKDVELRCDPISGHTALYWYRQSLGQGLEFLIYFQGNSAPDKSGLPSDRFSAERTGGSVSTLTIQRTQQEDSAVYLCASSPYQGEQFFGPGTRLTVL.

Concerning this clone itself: One junction end disagrees with the germline gene, perhaps due to a read error. The CDR3 sequence is CASSLVGGTDEQFF. CDR3 nucleotide sequence: TGTGCTAGCAGCTTAGTCGGAGGGACCGATGAGCAGTTCTTC. This rearrangement joins TRBV7-7 to TRBJ2-1; the D gene is possibly TRBD2 (6 bases). This CDR3 comprises 14 residues. Germline V gene lookup returns CDR1 SSHAT and CDR2 FNYEAQ (reference sequence).

The rearrangement uses TRBV6-5 and TRBJ2-7; D is possibly TRBD1 (7 bases). The CDR3 extends over 13 amino acids. Germline CDR1 and CDR2: MNHEY and SVGAGI. Between the trimmed V and J ends, which lost 8 bases and 3 bases, there was a span of 14 bases. In DNA form, the CDR3 reads TGTGCCAGCGCGGGACAGAGCCTCTACGAGCAGTACTTC. This encodes CASAGQSLYEQYF.

This chain joins TRBV5-6 and TRBJ1-1; D unclear. The CDR3 extends over 13 amino acids. Germline V gene sequence: CDR1 SGHDT, CDR2 YYEEEE. Trimming pared 0 bases from V and 1 base from J, leaving 4 bases between. CDR3 in amino acids: CASSLGGNTEAFF. For the CDR3, the DNA is TGTGCCAGCAGCTTGGGGGGGAACACTGAAGCTTTCTTT.

The chain has TRBV7-2 and TRBJ2-3; tentatively, D is TRBD1 or TRBD2 (5 bases each). This CDR3 spans 16 amino acids. Germline loops: CDR1 SGHTA, CDR2 FQGNSA. Trimming removed 4 bases from V and 2 bases from J, with 16 bases in between. The DNA for the CDR3 is TGTGCCAGCAGCTCCGGGACCTCCGGTTACACAGATACGCAGTATTTT. This sequence encodes CASSSGTSGYTDTQYF.

V and J are TRBV7-2 and TRBJ1-2; 9 bases are a match to TRBD1. This CDR3 comprises 14 residues. Per germline, CDR1 SGHTA and CDR2 FQGNSA. J was trimmed by 7 bases and V by 4 bases; bases with no gene match: 7. The CDR3: CASSSAQGASGYTF. CDR3 nucleotide sequence: TGTGCCAGCAGCTCCGCACAGGGGGCGAGTGGCTACACCTTC.